The following is a T cell receptor (beta chain) sequence with its context. Only a few counts were recorded for this clonotype. Its antigen remains undetermined. No much larger clonotype is one base removed from it; base qualities were not supplied. The data were obtained in a study of blood T cells in healthy people across ages (dated by TCRdb to about 2015). In terms of the full investigation: In model experiments, template switching captured roughly one uniquely barcoded TCR beta cDNA molecule for every two T cells. Age-related changes in TCR beta repertoire diversity were measured in the study by deep sequencing normalized with unique cDNA molecular identifiers. Donors were grouped into four age groups: young (average approximately 16 years), middle-aged (approximately 41), aged (62) and long-lived (about 90). To avoid experimental bias, donors of different ages were spread randomly across the sequencing lanes. Using the same blood draw, the study looked at two additional independent replicas of 1 million unique cDNA reads for two donors, one aged 18 to 29 and the other aged 80 or older. Broad study findings and their caveats: A strong correlation was found between observed TCR beta diversity and the percentage of naive T cells measured by flow cytometry. Because profiling used bulk unsorted PBMCs, naive and antigen-experienced compartments could not be compared conclusively. Estimates of total diversity from one million sequenced T cells were regarded as lower bounds and underestimates. Compared with the aged group, the long-lived group had more naive CD4+ T cells, fewer expanded clones and increased TCR diversity, suggesting age selection. The CMV infection status of donors was not known, potentially confounding age-related changes in expanded clonotypes. As age increased, observed TCR beta diversity per million T cells dropped in a roughly linear way, and a significant reduction was already evident by age roughly 40.

CDR1 is given as MGHRA and CDR2 as YSYEKL, both from the germline V gene. Spanning cysteine to phenylalanine, the CDR3 consists of 15 amino acids. The sequence is cut down to CDR3 DNA, 45 bases in frame from base 1. V is pared back by 1 base and J by 9 bases, with 16 bases lying between the germline termini. The donors were about 40 Caucasian individuals from Russia, aged roughly 6 to 90 years, who were systemically healthy. Each donor gave 9 to 10 milliliters of peripheral blood, collected into EDTA-treated Vacutainer tubes. PBMCs were isolated by Ficoll-Paque density-gradient centrifugation, with at least 7 million obtained per sample. Total RNA was extracted from PBMCs with Trizol reagent, with at least 5.5 micrograms obtained per sample. The percentages of naive CD45RAhigh/CD27high T cells were determined by flow cytometry on a PBMC aliquot from every donor. Receptor libraries were prepared by 5' RACE. The sample was run on an Illumina HiSeq 2500. The second PCR ran for about 7 to 11 cycles and used a J-beta primer mix along with a sample-barcoded 5' primer. A unique molecular identifier was introduced onto each TCR beta cDNA molecule by a template-switch 5' adaptor carrying 12 random nucleotides. Each sample yielded at least 2.5 million CDR3-containing paired-end reads. The Mint cDNA synthesis kit, primed by a TRBC-specific oligonucleotide, was used to synthesize first-strand cDNA from all RNA. Following uracil-DNA glycosylase treatment, all cDNA underwent a first 18-cycle PCR with the universal primers M1SS and BC2_uni_R. Per the authors' processing: Normalization of each sample was performed by random selection of 1 million high-quality reads, each carrying a distinct molecular identifier. Reads with shared molecular identifiers were discarded instead of being binned into consensus sequences. CDR3 identification, clonotype clustering and error correction used MiTCR with a Q25 quality threshold and the strictest error-elimination algorithm. A nonparametric unseen species model with Euler transformation was used to estimate lower-bound total TCR beta diversity. Through fastp at Q25 and MiXCR, TCRdb rebuilt clones from the public reads, retaining in-frame beta chains. Each record represents a unique CDR3 protein, reported with the most common genes and DNA among its rows. Clone size and V and J calls follow TCRdb, not the original study. The sample profile shows about 1.8 million distinct CDR3 sequences; about 49% of them were found once. The top ten clonotypes cover less than 2.5% of the sample.

The sequencing sample was made of blood. The chain is encoded by TRBV4-1 joined to TRBJ2-1, and the D gene may be TRBD1, 6 bases matching. The source of this sequence is a middle-aged woman in good health. The CDR3 amino acid sequence is: CASSQGIGQIGEQFF. The DNA reads as follows: TGCGCCAGCAGCCAAGGAATTGGACAGATCGGTGAGCAGTTCTTC.